This passage covers 25 T cell receptor beta chains from one sample sequenced in a study of blood T cell repertoires in COVID-19. Clones were read by immunoSEQ multiplex PCR, and TCRdb kept only the in-frame ones, dropping some. The sample contains 400,000 or so clones, around 90% of which appear only once. Sequencing was performed on PBMCs or T cells enriched from blood (not recorded which). All receptors come from a man in his late teens or twenties who had recovered from COVID-19.

This clone has a handful of counts. The chain couples TRBV28 to TRBJ1-3; no clear D. Germline CDR1 MDHEN, CDR2 SYDVKM. V lost 3 bases to trimming and J lost 4 bases, with 10 bases between them. The CDR3 totals 14 residues. The CDR3 nucleotides are TGTGCCAGCAGTTTCCAACTATCCGGAAACACCATATATTTT. It specifies CASSFQLSGNTIYF.

This clone was counted once. This chain connects TRBV18 to TRBJ2-2, with 8 nucleotides matching TRBD2. CDR1 and CDR2 from the germline V gene are KGHSH and LQKENI. V shed 4 bases, J shed 5 bases, and the junction held 15 bases outside the gene matches. The CDR3 totals 18 residues. Here the CDR3 DNA reads TGTGCCAGCTCACTTCGAGAACGCGGGGGGCGCGAGACCGGGGAGCTGTTTTTT. Translated: CASSLRERGGRETGELFF.

The genes are TRBV6-2 or TRBV6-3 and TRBJ2-7; 9 bases agree with TRBD1. The CDR3 consists of 14 residues. The J segment lost 3 bases and the V segment lost 2 bases, leaving 2 bases of the junction unmatched. Germline V lookup: CDR1 MNHEY, CDR2 SVGEGT. The CDR3 here is CASSYRTGDYEQYF. For the CDR3, the DNA is TGTGCCAGCAGTTACAGGACAGGGGACTACGAGCAGTACTTC.

The chain uses TRBV7-9 and TRBJ2-7; tentatively, D is TRBD2 (7 bases). V lost 5 bases and J 4 bases, leaving 18 bases between the germline ends. The CDR3 is 15 residues long. Germline CDR1 is SEHNR and CDR2 is FQNEAQ (reference sequence). The CDR3 reads CASSTSGTNSYEQYF. The CDR3 nucleotides are TGTGCCAGCAGCACCAGCGGGACAAATTCGTACGAGCAGTACTTC.

The V gene is TRBV24-1, the J gene TRBJ2-3; TRBD2 matches at 9 bases. CDR3 length equals 17 residues. CDR1 and CDR2 from the germline V gene are KGHDR and SFDVKD. The junction had 7 bases not matched to a gene; V was cut back by 4 bases and J by 0 bases. CDR3 bases: TGTGCCACCAGTGACCGAACTAGCGGGCCTAGCACAGATACGCAGTATTTT. It yields the protein CATSDRTSGPSTDTQYF.

The chain carries TRBV18 and TRBJ2-1, with D possibly being TRBD1 (6 bases). Germline V gene sequence: CDR1 KGHSH, CDR2 LQKENI. Trimming pared 4 bases from V and 7 bases from J, leaving 8 bases between. CDR3 length: 12 amino acids. This CDR3 is CASSRDRNEQFF. The CDR3 DNA sequence: TGTGCCAGCTCACGCGACAGGAATGAGCAGTTCTTC.

V is TRBV7-9 and J is TRBJ1-2; a possible D gene is TRBD1 (6 bases). Trimming took off 3 bases at V and 4 bases at J, with 12 bases between the two ends. This CDR3 is 14 amino acids long. Looked up from germline, CDR1 is SEHNR and CDR2 is FQNEAQ (reference sequence). The CDR3 sequence: CASSFTGLVYGYTF. The CDR3 bases are TGTGCCAGCAGCTTCACAGGGTTAGTCTATGGCTACACCTTC. Full variable domain (missing parts from reference TRBV7-9 and TRBJ1-2): DTGVSQNPRHKITKRGQNVTFRCDPISEHNRLYWYRQTLGQGPEFLTYFQNEAQLEKSRLLSDRFSAERPKGSFSTLEIQRTEQGDSAMYLCASSFTGLVYGYTFGSGTRLTVV.

This CDR3 reads CASRLDSYNSPLHF. CDR3 nucleotides: TGTGCCAGCAGACTCGACAGTTATAATTCACCCCTCCACTTT. This rearrangement joins TRBV27 to TRBJ1-6, with TRBD1 as a possible D gene (5 bases). CDR3 length: 14 amino acids. The germline V gene has CDR1 MNHEY and CDR2 SMNVEV (reference sequence). V was shortened by 6 bases and J by 4 bases, with 10 bases between the two germline ends.

The chain employs TRBV29-1 and TRBJ1-1; D call uncertain. The germline CDR1 and CDR2 sequences are SQVTM and ANQGSEA. The CDR3 is 11 amino acids. The ends were cut back, 3 bases at V and 5 bases at J, with 7 bases in the middle. The CDR3 reads CSVDSVTEAFF. CDR3 DNA: TGCAGCGTTGATTCCGTTACTGAAGCTTTCTTT. The whole variable domain, remainder taken from reference TRBV29-1 and TRBJ1-1, is SAVISQKPSRDICQRGTSLTIQCQVDSQVTMMFWYRQQPGQSLTLIATANQGSEATYESGFVIDKFPISRPNLTFSTLTVSNMSPEDSSIYLCSVDSVTEAFFGQGTRLTVV.

This clone was seen only once. The genes are TRBV5-1 and TRBJ2-1; D possibly corresponds to TRBD2 (6 bases). Trimming cost V 4 bases and J 7 bases, with 21 bases left between them. Germline lookup yields CDR1 SGHRS and CDR2 YFSETQ. CDR3 length: 16 amino acids. The DNA of the CDR3 is TGCGCCAGCAGCGGGCCGACTAGTAATGTGAAAAATGAGCAGTTCTTC. Translated, it gives CASSGPTSNVKNEQFF.

The CDR3 here is CASSEAVGQYEQYF. The CDR3 coding sequence is TGTGCCAGCAGTGAAGCAGTGGGGCAGTACGAGCAGTACTTC. The J gene is TRBJ2-7, the V gene TRBV6-1, with D perhaps TRBD1 (5 bases). Germline V CDR1 and CDR2: MNHNS, SASEGT. The CDR3 is 14 amino acids. V lost 0 bases and J lost 4, with 10 bases in between.

V usage is TRBV5-5 and J usage is TRBJ2-5; 7 bases are a match to TRBD2. This CDR3 has 15 residues. Germline CDR1 SGHKS, CDR2 YYEKEE (reference sequence). V shed 0 bases, J shed 3 bases, and the junction held 5 bases outside the gene matches. The CDR3 region has the DNA TGTGCCAGCAGCTTGGGGACTAGAGGGAAAGAGACCCAGTACTTC. This sequence encodes CASSLGTRGKETQYF. The whole variable domain, filled in from reference TRBV5-5 and TRBJ2-5, reads DAGVTQSPTHLIKTRGQQVTLRCSPISGHKSVSWYQQVLGQGPQFIFQYYEKEERGRGNFPDRFSARQFPNYSSELNVNALLLGDSALYLCASSLGTRGKETQYFGPGTRLLVL.

This chain links TRBV29-1 with TRBJ1-3; D not resolved. The germline V gene encodes CDR1 SQVTM and CDR2 ANQGSEA. The CDR3 runs 13 residues. V lost 5 bases and J 4 bases, leaving 12 bases between the germline ends. For the CDR3, the DNA is TGCAGCGTTCTGGGAGGGATGGGAAACACCATATATTTT. Its translation is CSVLGGMGNTIYF.

The rearrangement links TRBV6-5 to TRBJ1-5, with D tentatively TRBD1 (5 bases). CDR1 is MNHEY and CDR2 is SVGAGI in the germline V gene. The CDR3 contains 15 residues. Trimming left V 10 bases short and J 4 bases short, with 20 bases between. CDR3 sequence (DNA): TGTGCCACCCCTCCCCTGGACACCCTTAATCAGCCCCAGCATTTT. It yields the protein CATPPLDTLNQPQHF.

The rearrangement joins TRBV11-3 to TRBJ2-7; D may be TRBD1 (5 bases). The CDR3 totals 16 residues. Deletions cut 0 bases from V and 1 base from J, with 13 bases between. In germline, CDR1 is SGHNT, CDR2 YENEEA. The CDR3 loop reads CASSLEWGDPSYEQYF. CDR3 DNA: TGTGCCAGCAGCTTAGAGTGGGGCGACCCATCCTACGAGCAGTACTTC.

This rearrangement joins TRBV3-1 (or the pseudogene TRBV3-2) to TRBJ1-5, with D perhaps TRBD1 (6 bases). CDR3 length: 15 residues. The germline V gene has CDR1 LGHDT and CDR2 YNNKEL (reference sequence). Trimming removed 4 bases from V and 0 bases from J, with 10 bases in between. The DNA for the CDR3 is TGTGCCAGCAGCCCCTCAGGGGATAGCAATCAGCCCCAGCATTTT. This translates into CASSPSGDSNQPQHF.

The chain joins TRBV5-3 to TRBJ2-7; TRBD2 is a possible D gene (6 bases). TRBV5-3 is identified as an open reading frame with a role that is uncertain. V was pared by 4 bases and J by 3 bases, with 17 bases between. This CDR3 region has 15 residues. The CDR3 is CARSRWGGANYEQYF. The CDR3 bases are TGTGCCAGAAGCCGGTGGGGCGGGGCCAACTACGAGCAGTACTTC.

The V call is TRBV2, the J call TRBJ2-7, with TRBD1 identical over 9 bases. Germline V lookup: CDR1 SNHLY, CDR2 FYNNEI. This CDR3 has 16 amino acids. J was trimmed by 2 bases and V by 5 bases; bases with no gene match: 10. CDR3 nucleotide sequence: TGTGCCAGCAGTCCCGAGGGCGGGACAGGGACCTACGAGCAGTACTTC. Translated, it gives CASSPEGGTGTYEQYF.

This clone came up a few times. The V call is TRBV3-1 (or the pseudogene TRBV3-2), the J call TRBJ2-7; D remains unclear. The CDR3 is 18 amino acids. Trimming shortened V by 1 base and J by 3 bases, and 22 bases separated the two germline ends. Per germline, CDR1 LGHDT and CDR2 YNNKEL (reference sequence). The DNA of the CDR3 is TGTGCCAGCAGCCAAGCCCTAGGCGGCCCCCACTCCTTCTACGAGCAGTACTTC. It specifies CASSQALGGPHSFYEQYF.

The V and J genes are TRBV6-4 and TRBJ2-7; 8 nucleotides match TRBD1. V trimming: 4 bases; J trimming: 4 bases; junction bases outside the gene matches: 6. CDR3 length equals 14 residues. Germline CDR1 reads MRHNA; CDR2 reads SNTAGT. CDR3 sequence: CASSGEDRVYEQYF. CDR3 DNA sequence: TGTGCCAGCAGTGGAGAGGACAGGGTGTACGAGCAGTACTTC.

The chain joins TRBV2 to TRBJ2-3, with TRBD2 identical over 10 bases. The CDR3 totals 15 residues. Germline trimming cut 6 bases from V and 4 bases from J; bases unmatched to any gene: 7. Germline CDR1 and CDR2: SNHLY and FYNNEI. CDR3 loop: CASSLSGRAADTQYF. Written as DNA, the CDR3 is TGTGCCAGCAGCCTCAGCGGGAGGGCCGCAGATACGCAGTATTTT.

J is TRBJ2-1 and V is TRBV28; 11 bases line up with TRBD2. CDR3 length: 15 amino acids. CDR1 MDHEN and CDR2 SYDVKM come from the germline V gene. The V segment lost 5 bases and the J segment 5 bases; nucleotides outside the gene matches: 5. CDR3 nucleotides: TGTGCCAGCAGTGGGGGGACTAGCGGCAACAATGAGCAGTTCTTC. Translated: CASSGGTSGNNEQFF. The full variable domain, completed using reference TRBV28 and TRBJ2-1, is DVKVTQSSRYLVKRTGEKVFLECVQDMDHENMFWYRQDPGLGLRLIYFSYDVKMKEKGDIPEGYSVSREKKERFSLILESASTNQTSMYLCASSGGTSGNNEQFFGPGTRLTVL.

The rearrangement joins TRBV3-1 (or the pseudogene TRBV3-2) to TRBJ2-2, with a possible D match to TRBD2 (5 bases). Germline lookup yields CDR1 LGHDT and CDR2 YNNKEL (reference sequence). Trimming pared 1 base from V and 6 bases from J, leaving 6 bases between. The CDR3 has 13 amino acids. CDR3 DNA: TGTGCCAGCAGCCAAGCGGGGTCCGGGGAGCTGTTTTTT. Its translation is CASSQAGSGELFF.

The chain is built from TRBV5-1 and TRBJ2-1; no definite D call. With 2 bases removed from V and 10 bases from J, the gap between germline ends came to 10 bases. Germline CDR1 and CDR2: SGHRS and YFSETQ. This CDR3 contains 12 residues. CDR3 in DNA: TGCGCCAGCAGCTTCAAGGAGCCGGAGCAGTTCTTC. It is translated as CASSFKEPEQFF.

V usage is TRBV7-9 and J usage is TRBJ1-4; D is unresolved. Trimming stripped 6 bases from V and 0 bases from J, with 14 bases between. The CDR3 totals 16 residues. Germline V gene sequence: CDR1 SEHNR, CDR2 FQNEAQ (reference sequence). The CDR3 DNA reads TGTGCCAGCAGTCACGCCGGCGGGGCAACTAATGAAAAACTGTTTTTT. This encodes CASSHAGGATNEKLFF.